This TCR beta chain derives from a study of T cells after yellow fever vaccination. MiXCR, applied by TCRdb to the 5' RACE reads, yields one record per CDR3 protein. The sample shows 150,000 to 200,000 distinct CDR3 sequences, 9.3% of them seen only once. This clonotype was seen more than once but under ten times. V was clipped by 4 bases and J by 2 bases; unmatched bases: 6. The CDR3 has 15 amino acids. Germline loops: CDR1 PRHDT, CDR2 FYEKMQ (reference sequence). The rearrangement uses TRBV13 and TRBJ2-3; 7 nucleotides agree with TRBD1. The clonotype was recovered from a man younger than 35 who received the YFV17D yellow fever vaccine. The starting material was CD8+ T cells sorted from PBMCs, obtained 45 days after the yellow fever booster vaccination. The CDR3 loop reads CASSSTDRLTDTQYF. The CDR3 region has the DNA TGTGCCAGCAGCTCAACGGACAGGCTCACAGATACGCAGTATTTT.